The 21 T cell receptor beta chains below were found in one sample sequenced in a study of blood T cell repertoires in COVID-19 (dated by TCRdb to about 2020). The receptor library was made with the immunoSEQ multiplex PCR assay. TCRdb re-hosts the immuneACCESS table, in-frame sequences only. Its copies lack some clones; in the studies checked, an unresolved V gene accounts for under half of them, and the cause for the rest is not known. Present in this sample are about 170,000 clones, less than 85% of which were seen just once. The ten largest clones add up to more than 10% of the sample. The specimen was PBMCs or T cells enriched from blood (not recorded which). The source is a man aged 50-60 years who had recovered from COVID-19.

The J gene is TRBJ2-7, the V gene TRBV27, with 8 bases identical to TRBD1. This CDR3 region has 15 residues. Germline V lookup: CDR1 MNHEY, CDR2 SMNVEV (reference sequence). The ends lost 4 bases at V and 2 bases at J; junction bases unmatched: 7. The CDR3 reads CASSYLDRVTYEQYF. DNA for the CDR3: TGTGCCAGCAGTTATTTGGACAGGGTGACCTACGAGCAGTACTTC.

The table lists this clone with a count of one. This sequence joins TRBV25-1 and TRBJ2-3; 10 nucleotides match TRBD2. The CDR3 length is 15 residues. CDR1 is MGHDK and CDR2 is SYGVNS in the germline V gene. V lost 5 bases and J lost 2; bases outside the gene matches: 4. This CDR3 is CASSRTSGYTDTQYF. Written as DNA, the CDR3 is TGTGCCAGCAGTAGGACTAGCGGCTACACAGATACGCAGTATTTT.

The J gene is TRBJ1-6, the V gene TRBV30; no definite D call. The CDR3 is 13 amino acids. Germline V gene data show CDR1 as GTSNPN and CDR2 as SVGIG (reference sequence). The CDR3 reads CASGRGYNSPLHF. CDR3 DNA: TGTGCTTCGGGAAGAGGGTATAATTCACCCCTCCACTTT.

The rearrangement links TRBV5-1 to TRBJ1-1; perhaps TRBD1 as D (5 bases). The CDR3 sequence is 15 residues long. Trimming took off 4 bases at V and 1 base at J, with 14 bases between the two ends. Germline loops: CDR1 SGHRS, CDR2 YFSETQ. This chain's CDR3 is CASSPRGPKNTEAFF. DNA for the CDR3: TGCGCCAGCAGCCCGCGGGGACCGAAGAACACTGAAGCTTTCTTT.

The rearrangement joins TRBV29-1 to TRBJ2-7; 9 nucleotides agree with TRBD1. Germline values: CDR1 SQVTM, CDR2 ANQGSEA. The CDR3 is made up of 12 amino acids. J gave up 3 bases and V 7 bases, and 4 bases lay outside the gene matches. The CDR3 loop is CSGGQGYYEQYF. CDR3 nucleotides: TGCAGCGGCGGACAGGGGTACTACGAGCAGTACTTC.

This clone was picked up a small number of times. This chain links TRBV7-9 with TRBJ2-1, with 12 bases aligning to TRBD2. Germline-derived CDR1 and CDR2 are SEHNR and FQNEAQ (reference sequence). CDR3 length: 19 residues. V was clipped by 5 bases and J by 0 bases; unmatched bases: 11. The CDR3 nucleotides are TGTGCCAGCAGCACAGGACTAGCGGGAACGTCGAGCTCCTACAATGAGCAGTTCTTC. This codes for CASSTGLAGTSSSYNEQFF. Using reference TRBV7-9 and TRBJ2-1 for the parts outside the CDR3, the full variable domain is DTGVSQNPRHKITKRGQNVTFRCDPISEHNRLYWYRQTLGQGPEFLTYFQNEAQLEKSRLLSDRFSAERPKGSFSTLEIQRTEQGDSAMYLCASSTGLAGTSSSYNEQFFGPGTRLTVL.

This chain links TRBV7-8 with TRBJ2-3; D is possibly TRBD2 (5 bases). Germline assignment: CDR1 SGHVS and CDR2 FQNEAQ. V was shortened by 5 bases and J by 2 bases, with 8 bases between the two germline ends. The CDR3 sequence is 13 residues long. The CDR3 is CASSPGVTDTQYF. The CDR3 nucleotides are TGTGCCAGCAGCCCCGGGGTCACAGATACGCAGTATTTT.

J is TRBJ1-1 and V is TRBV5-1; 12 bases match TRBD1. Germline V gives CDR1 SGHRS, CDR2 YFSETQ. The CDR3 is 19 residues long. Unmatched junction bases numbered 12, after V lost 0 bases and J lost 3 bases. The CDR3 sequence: CASSLVFWDRGLGDTEAFF. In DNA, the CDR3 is TGCGCCAGCAGCTTGGTATTTTGGGACAGGGGGCTGGGGGACACTGAAGCTTTCTTT.

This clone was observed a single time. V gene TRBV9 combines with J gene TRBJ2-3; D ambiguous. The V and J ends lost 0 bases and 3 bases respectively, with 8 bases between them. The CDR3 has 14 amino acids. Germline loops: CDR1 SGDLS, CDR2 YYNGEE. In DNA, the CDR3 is TGTGCCAGCAGCGTAGCTTCCACTACAGATACGCAGTATTTT. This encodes CASSVASTTDTQYF. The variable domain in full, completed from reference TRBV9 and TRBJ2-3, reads DSGVTQTPKHLITATGQRVTLRCSPRSGDLSVYWYQQSLDQGLQFLIQYYNGEERAKGNILERFSAQQFPDLHSELNLSSLELGDSALYFCASSVASTTDTQYFGPGTRLTVL.

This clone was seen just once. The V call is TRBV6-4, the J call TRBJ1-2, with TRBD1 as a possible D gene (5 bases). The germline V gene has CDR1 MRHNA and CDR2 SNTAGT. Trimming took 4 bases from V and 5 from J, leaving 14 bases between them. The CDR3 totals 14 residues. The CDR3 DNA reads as TGTGCCAGCAGTGTGGGAACGGAGGGGTATGGCTACACCTTC. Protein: CASSVGTEGYGYTF.

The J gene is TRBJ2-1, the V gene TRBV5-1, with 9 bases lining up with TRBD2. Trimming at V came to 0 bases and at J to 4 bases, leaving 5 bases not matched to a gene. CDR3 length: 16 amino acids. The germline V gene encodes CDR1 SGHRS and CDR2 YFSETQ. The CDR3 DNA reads TGCGCCAGCAGCTTGGGAGCGGGGGGCTTATACAATGAGCAGTTCTTC. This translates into CASSLGAGGLYNEQFF.

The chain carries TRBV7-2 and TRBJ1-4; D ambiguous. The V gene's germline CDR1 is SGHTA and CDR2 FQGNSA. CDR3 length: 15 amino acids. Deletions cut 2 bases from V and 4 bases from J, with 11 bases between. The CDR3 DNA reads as TGTGCCAGCAGCTTAAAACGTAGCATTAATGAAAAACTGTTTTTT. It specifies CASSLKRSINEKLFF.

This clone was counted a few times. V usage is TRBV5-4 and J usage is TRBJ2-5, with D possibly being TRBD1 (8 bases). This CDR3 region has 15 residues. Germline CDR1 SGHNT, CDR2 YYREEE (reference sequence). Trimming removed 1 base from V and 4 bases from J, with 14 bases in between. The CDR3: CASSLRTGRAETQYF. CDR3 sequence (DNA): TGTGCCAGCAGCTTGCGGACAGGGAGGGCAGAGACCCAGTACTTC.

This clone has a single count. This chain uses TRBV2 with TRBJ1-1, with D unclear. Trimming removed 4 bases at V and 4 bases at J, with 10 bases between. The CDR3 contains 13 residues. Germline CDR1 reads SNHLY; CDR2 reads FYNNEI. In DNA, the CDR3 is TGTGCCAGCAGTGCGGGAGGCAGCACTGAAGCTTTCTTT. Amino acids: CASSAGGSTEAFF.

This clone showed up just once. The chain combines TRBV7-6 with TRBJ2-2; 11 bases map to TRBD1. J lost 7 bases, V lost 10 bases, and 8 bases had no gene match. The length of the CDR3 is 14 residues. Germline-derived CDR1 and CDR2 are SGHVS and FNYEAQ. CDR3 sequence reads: CATRTGGQIGELFF. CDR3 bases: TGTGCCACCAGGACAGGGGGCCAGATCGGGGAGCTGTTTTTT.

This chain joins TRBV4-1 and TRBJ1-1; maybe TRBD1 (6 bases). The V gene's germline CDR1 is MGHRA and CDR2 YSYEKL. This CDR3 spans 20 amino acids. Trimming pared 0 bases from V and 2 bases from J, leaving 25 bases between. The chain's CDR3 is CASSQDGRGRTGLGNTEAFF. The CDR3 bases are TGCGCCAGCAGCCAAGATGGGCGGGGGCGCACCGGTCTGGGAAACACTGAAGCTTTCTTT.

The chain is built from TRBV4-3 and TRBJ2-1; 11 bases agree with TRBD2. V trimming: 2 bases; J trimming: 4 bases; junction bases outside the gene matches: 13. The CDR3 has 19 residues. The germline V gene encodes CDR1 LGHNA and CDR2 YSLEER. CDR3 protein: CASSQNAPLAGGKYNEQFF. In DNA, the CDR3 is TGCGCCAGCAGCCAAAATGCACCTTTAGCGGGGGGGAAATACAATGAGCAGTTCTTC.

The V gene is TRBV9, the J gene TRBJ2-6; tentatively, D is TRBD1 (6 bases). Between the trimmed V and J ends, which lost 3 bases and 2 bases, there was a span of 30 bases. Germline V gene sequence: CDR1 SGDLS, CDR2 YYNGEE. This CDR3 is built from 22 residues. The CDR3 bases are TGTGCCAGCAGCGCGGGGATCACAGGGTACTCCACCACGATCCCTGGGGCCAACGTCCTGACTTTC. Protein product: CASSAGITGYSTTIPGANVLTF.

As DNA, the CDR3 is TGTGCCTGGAGTGTAAATCCGTACTCTAACTATGGCTACACCTTC. Translating it yields CAWSVNPYSNYGYTF. This chain uses TRBV30 with TRBJ1-2; D gene unclear. Germline V gene data show CDR1 as GTSNPN and CDR2 as SVGIG (reference sequence). The V and J ends lost 0 bases and 0 bases respectively, with 11 bases between them. This CDR3 has 15 amino acids.

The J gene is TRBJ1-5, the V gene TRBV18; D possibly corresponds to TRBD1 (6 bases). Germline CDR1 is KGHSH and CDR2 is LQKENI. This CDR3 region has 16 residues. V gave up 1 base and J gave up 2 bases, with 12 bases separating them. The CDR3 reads CASSPQSAGGNQPQHF. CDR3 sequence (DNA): TGTGCCAGCTCACCACAATCGGCAGGGGGCAATCAGCCCCAGCATTTT.

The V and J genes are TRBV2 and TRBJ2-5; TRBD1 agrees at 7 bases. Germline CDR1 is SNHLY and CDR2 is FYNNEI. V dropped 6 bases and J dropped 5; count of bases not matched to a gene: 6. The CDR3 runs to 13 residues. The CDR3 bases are TGTGCCAGCAGGAGGGGGCTCCAGGAGACCCAGTACTTC. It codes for CASRRGLQETQYF. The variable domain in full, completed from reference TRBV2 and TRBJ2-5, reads EPEVTQTPSHQVTQMGQEVILRCVPISNHLYFYWYRQILGQKVEFLVSFYNNEISEKSEIFDDQFSVERPDGSNFTLKIRSTKLEDSAMYFCASRRGLQETQYFGPGTRLLVL.